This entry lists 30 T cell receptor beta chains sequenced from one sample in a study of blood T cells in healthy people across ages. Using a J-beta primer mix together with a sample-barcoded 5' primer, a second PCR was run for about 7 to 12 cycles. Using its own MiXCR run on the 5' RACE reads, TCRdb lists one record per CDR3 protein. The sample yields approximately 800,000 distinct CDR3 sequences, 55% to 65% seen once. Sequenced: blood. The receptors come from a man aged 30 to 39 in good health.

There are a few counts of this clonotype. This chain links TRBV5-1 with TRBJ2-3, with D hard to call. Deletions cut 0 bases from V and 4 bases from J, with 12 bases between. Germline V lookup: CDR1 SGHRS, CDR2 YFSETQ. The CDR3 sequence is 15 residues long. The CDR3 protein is CASSLAAESADTQYF. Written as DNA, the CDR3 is TGCGCCAGCAGCTTGGCCGCGGAGTCTGCAGATACGCAGTATTTT.

Here the CDR3 reads CATSFRGGEQFF. The CDR3 nucleotides read TGTGCCACCAGTTTTAGAGGGGGGGAGCAGTTCTTC. This chain uses TRBV24-1 with TRBJ2-1; possibly TRBD1 or TRBD2 for D (6 bases each). The CDR3 contains 12 residues. The germline V gene has CDR1 KGHDR and CDR2 SFDVKD. V was pared by 6 bases and J by 10 bases, with 12 bases between.

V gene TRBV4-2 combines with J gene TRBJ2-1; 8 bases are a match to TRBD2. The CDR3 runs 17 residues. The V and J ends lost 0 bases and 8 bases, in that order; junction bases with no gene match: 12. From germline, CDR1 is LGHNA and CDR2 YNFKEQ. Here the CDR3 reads CASSQDDAGGATDEQFF. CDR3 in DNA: TGTGCCAGCAGCCAAGATGACGCCGGGGGGGCCACGGATGAGCAGTTCTTC.

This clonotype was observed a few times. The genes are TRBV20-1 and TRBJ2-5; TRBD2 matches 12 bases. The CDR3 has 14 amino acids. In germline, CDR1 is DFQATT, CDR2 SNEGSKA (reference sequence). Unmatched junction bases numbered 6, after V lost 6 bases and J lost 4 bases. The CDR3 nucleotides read TGCAGTGCCAGCAGGACTAGCGGGGTAGAGACCCAGTACTTC. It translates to CSASRTSGVETQYF.

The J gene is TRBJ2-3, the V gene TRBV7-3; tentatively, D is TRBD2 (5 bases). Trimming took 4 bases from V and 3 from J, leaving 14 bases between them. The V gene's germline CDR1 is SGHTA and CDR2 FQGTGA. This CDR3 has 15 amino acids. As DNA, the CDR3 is TGTGCCAGCAGCTCAACGGTTACTAGGACAGATACGCAGTATTTT. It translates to CASSSTVTRTDTQYF.

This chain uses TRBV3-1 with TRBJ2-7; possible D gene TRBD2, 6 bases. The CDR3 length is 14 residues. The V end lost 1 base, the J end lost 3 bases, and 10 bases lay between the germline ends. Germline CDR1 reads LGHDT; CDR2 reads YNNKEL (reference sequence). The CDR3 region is CASSQVLASYEQYF. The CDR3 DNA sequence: TGTGCCAGCAGCCAAGTTCTAGCGAGCTACGAGCAGTACTTC.

DNA of the CDR3: TGCAGTGCTAGAGATAGGAGGGCCCGCAATGAGCAGTTCTTC. Protein sequence: CSARDRRARNEQFF. This chain links TRBV20-1 with TRBJ2-1, with TRBD2 as a possible D gene (6 bases). The CDR3 is 14 residues long. Between the trimmed V and J ends, which lost 0 bases and 6 bases, there was a span of 12 bases. Germline lookup yields CDR1 DFQATT and CDR2 SNEGSKA (reference sequence).

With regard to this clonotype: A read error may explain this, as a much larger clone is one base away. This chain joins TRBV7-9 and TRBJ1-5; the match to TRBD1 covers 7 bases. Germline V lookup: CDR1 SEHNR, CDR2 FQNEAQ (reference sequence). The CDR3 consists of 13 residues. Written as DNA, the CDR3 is TGTGCCAGCAGCCCGGGACAGAATCGGCCCCAGCATTTT. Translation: CASSPGQNRPQHF.

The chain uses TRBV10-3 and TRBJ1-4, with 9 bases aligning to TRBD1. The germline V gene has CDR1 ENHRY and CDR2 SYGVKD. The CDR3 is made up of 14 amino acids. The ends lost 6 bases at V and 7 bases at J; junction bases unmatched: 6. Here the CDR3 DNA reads TGTGCCATCAGCGACAGGGGGTCGGGTGAAAAACTGTTTTTT. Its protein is CAISDRGSGEKLFF.

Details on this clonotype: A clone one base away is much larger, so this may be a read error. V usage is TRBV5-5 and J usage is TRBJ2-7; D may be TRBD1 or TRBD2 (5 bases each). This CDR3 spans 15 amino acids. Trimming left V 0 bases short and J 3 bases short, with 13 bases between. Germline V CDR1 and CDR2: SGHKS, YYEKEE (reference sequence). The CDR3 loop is CASSLALGVNYEQYF. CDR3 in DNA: TGTGCCAGCAGCTTGGCCTTGGGGGTGAACTACGAGCAGTACTTC.

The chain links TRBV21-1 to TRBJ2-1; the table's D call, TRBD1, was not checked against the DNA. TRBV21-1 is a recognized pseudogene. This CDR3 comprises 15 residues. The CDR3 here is CASSHSGGAPHEQFF. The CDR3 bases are TGTGCCAGCAGCCATAGCGGGGGGGCCCCCCATGAGCAGTTCTTC.

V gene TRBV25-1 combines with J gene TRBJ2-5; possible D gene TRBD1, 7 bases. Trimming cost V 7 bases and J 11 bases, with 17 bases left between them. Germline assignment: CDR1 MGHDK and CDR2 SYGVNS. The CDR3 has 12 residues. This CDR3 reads CASTLRGEEQYF. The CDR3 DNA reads TGTGCCAGCACCCTCAGGGGGGAAGAGCAGTACTTC.

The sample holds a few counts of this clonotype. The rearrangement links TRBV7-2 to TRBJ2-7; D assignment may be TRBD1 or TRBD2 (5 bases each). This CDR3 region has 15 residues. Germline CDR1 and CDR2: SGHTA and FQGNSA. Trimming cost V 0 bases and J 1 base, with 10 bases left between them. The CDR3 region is CASSLAGTGSYEQYF. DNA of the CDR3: TGTGCCAGCAGCTTAGCCGGGACGGGTTCCTACGAGCAGTACTTC.

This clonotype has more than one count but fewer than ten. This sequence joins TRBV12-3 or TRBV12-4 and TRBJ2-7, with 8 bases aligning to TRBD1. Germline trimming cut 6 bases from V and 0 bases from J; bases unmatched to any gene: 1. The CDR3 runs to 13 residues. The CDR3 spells CASRGQDSYEQYF. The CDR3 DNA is TGTGCCAGCAGGGGACAGGACTCCTACGAGCAGTACTTC.

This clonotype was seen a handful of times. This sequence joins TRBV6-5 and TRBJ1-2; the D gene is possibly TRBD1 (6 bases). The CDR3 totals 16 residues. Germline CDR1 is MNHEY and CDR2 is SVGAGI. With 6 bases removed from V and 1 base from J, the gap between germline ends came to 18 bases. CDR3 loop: CASRFPRQDNNYGYTF. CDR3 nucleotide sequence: TGTGCCAGCAGATTTCCTCGACAGGACAATAACTATGGCTACACCTTC.

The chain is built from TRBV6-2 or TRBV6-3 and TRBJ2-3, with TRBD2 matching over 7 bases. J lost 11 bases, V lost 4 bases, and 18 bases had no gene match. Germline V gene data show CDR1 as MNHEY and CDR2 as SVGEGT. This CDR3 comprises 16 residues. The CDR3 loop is CASSSTTGRGSLRQYF. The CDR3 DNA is TGTGCCAGCAGTTCCACCACTGGGCGGGGGAGCTTACGGCAGTATTTT.

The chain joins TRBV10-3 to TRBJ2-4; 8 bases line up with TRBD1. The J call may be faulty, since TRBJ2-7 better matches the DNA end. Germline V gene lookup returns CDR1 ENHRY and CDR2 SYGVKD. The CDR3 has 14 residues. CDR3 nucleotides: TGTGCCATCAGTGGGACAGGGATGAACTACGAGCAGTACTTC. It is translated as CAISGTGMNYEQYF.

Here the CDR3 reads CASSPLRGRNTGELFF. The CDR3 region has the DNA TGTGCCAGCTCACCACTGAGGGGACGGAACACCGGGGAGCTGTTTTTT. J is TRBJ2-2 and V is TRBV18, with D perhaps matching TRBD1 or TRBD2 (5 bases each). The CDR3 spans 16 residues. The V gene's germline CDR1 is KGHSH and CDR2 LQKENI. The ends were cut back, 1 base at V and 1 base at J, with 10 bases in the middle.

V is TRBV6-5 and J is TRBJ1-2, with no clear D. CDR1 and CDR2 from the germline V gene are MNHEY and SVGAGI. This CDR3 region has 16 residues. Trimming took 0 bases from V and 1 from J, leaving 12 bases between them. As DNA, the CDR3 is TGTGCCAGCAGTTACTCCCCGATCACGAGTAACTATGGCTACACCTTC. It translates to CASSYSPITSNYGYTF.

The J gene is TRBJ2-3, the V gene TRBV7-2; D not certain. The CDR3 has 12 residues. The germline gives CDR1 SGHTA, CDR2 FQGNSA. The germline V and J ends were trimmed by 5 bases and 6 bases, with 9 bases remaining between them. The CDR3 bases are TGTGCCAGCAGCCAAGAAATGGATACGCAGTATTTT. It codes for CASSQEMDTQYF.

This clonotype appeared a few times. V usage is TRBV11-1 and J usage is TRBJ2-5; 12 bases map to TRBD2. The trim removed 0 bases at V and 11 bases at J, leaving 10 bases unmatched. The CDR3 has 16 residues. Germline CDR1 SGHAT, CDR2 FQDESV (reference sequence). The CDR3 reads CASSLATSGGSAEQYF. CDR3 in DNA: TGTGCCAGCAGCTTAGCGACTAGCGGGGGTTCAGCAGAGCAGTACTTC.

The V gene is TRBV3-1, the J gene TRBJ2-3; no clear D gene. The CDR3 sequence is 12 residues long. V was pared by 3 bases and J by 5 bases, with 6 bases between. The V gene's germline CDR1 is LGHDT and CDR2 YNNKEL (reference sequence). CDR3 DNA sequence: TGTGCCAGCAGCCATCTGGTAGATACGCAGTATTTT. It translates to CASSHLVDTQYF.

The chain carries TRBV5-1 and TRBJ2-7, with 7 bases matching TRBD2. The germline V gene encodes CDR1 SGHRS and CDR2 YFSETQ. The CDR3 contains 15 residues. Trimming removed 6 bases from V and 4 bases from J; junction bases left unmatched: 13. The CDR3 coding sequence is TGCGCCAGCATGGACTCTTCGGCGGGGGATTACGAGCAGTACTTC. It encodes CASMDSSAGDYEQYF.

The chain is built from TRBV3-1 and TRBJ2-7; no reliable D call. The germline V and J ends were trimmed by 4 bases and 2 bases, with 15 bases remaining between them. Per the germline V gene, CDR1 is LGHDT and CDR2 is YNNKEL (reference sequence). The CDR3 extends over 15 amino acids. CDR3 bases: TGTGCCAGCAGCCCCCCAAGGTATTTAGCCTACGAGCAGTACTTC. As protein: CASSPPRYLAYEQYF.

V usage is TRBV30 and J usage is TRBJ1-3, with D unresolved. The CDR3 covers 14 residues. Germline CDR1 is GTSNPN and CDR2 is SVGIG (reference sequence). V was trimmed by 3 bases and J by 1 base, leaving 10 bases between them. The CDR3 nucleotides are TGTGCCTGGAGGCCGGGGTTTTCTGGAAACACCATATATTTT. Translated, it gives CAWRPGFSGNTIYF.

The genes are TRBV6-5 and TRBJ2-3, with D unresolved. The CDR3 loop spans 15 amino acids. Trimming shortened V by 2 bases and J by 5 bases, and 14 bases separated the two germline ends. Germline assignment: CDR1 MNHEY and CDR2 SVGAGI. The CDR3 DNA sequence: TGTGCCAGCAGTTACCCCCGACCCAAAGGAGATACGCAGTATTTT. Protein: CASSYPRPKGDTQYF.

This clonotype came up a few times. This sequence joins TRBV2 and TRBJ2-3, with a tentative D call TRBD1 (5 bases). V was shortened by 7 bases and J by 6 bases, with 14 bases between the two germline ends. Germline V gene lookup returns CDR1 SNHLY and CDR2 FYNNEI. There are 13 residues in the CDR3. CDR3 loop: CASISDRTDTQYF. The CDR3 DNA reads TGTGCCAGCATCTCCGACAGAACCGATACGCAGTATTTT.

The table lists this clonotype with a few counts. CDR3 region: CASASLGEQFF. CDR3 sequence (DNA): TGTGCCAGCGCCTCTTTAGGGGAGCAGTTCTTC. V is TRBV6-5 and J is TRBJ2-1; no clear D gene. This CDR3 is 11 amino acids long. The V and J ends lost 8 bases and 10 bases respectively, with 12 bases between them. Germline values: CDR1 MNHEY, CDR2 SVGAGI.

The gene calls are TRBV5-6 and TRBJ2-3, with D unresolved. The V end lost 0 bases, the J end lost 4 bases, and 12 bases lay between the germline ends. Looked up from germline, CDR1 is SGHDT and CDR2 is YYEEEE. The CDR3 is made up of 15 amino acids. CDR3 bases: TGTGCCAGCAGCTTGGACCCGGGTCGAGCAGATACGCAGTATTTT. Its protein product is CASSLDPGRADTQYF.

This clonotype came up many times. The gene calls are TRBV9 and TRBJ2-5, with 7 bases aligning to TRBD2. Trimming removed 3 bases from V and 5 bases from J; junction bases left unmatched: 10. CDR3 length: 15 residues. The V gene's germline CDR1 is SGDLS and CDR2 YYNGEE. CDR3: CASSDGLDWGETQYF. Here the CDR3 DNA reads TGTGCCAGCAGCGATGGACTAGATTGGGGGGAGACCCAGTACTTC.